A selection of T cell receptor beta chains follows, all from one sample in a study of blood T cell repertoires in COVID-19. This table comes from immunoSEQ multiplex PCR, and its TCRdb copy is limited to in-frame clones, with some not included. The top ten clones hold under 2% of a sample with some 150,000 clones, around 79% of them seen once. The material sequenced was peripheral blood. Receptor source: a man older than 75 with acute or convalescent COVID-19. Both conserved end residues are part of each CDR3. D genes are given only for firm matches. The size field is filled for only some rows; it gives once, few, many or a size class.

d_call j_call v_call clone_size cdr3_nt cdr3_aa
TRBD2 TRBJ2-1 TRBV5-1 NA TGCGCCAGCAGTCTTCAGGGACTAGCGGGGAACAATGAGCAGTTCTTC CASSLQGLAGNNEQFF
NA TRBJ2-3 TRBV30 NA TGTGCCTGGACGAGACAGACGGATACGCAGTATTTT CAWTRQTDTQYF
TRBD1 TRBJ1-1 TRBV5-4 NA TGTGCCAGCAGCTTGTTGACAGGGCGGGCGAACACTGAAGCTTTCTTT CASSLLTGRANTEAFF
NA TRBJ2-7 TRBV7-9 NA TGTGCCAGCAGCTTGCCCACAGGGACCTACGAGCAGTACTTC CASSLPTGTYEQYF
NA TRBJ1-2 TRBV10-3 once TGTGGATCGGGGGGATCCTATGGCTACACCTTC CGSGGSYGYTF
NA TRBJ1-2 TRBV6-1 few TGTGCCAGCAGTGAGTTCGTCGGAGACGGAGGGACCTTC CASSEFVGDGGTF
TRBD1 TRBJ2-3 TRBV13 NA TGTGCCAGCAGCTTCAACCTGGACAGGGGATCAGATACGCAGTATTTT CASSFNLDRGSDTQYF
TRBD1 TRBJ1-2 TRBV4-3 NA TGCGCCAGCAGCCAAGGGGGACAGGGTCATTATGGCTACACCTTC CASSQGGQGHYGYTF
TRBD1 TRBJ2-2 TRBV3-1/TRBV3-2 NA TGTGCCAGCAGCCATCCAGGGGGTCAGCTGTTTTTT CASSHPGGQLFF
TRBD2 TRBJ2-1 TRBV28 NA TGTGCCAGCAGTGGCGGGGGGGTTTCCTACAATGAGCAGTTCTTC CASSGGGVSYNEQFF
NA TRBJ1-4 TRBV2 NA TGTGCCAGCAAGCAGGGGAGCACTAATGAAAAACTGTTTTTT CASKQGSTNEKLFF
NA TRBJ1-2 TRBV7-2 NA TGTGCCAGCAGCTTAGGGACAGCTCGTTCTAACTATGGCTACACCTTC CASSLGTARSNYGYTF
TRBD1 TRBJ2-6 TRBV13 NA TGTGCCAGCAGCTTACAGGGGGCGGGCGGGGCCAACGTCCTGACTTTC CASSLQGAGGANVLTF
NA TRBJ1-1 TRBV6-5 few TGTGCCAGCAACCCGGACAGATTGAACACTGAAGCTTTCTTT CASNPDRLNTEAFF
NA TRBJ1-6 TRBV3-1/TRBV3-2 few TGTGCCAGCAGCGCACAGGGAACAGGTTTTCCACCCCTCCACTTT CASSAQGTGFPPLHF
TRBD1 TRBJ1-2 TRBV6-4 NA TGTGCCAGCAGTGAGACCGGGACAGGGATCGACTATGGCTACACCTTC CASSETGTGIDYGYTF
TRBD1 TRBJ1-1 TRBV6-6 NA TGTGCCAGCAGTTACGGACAGGGATGGACTGAAGCTTTCTTT CASSYGQGWTEAFF
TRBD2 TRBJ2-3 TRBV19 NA TGTGCCAGTAGTCTCGGGACTAGCGGGGGTAACACAGATACGCAGTATTTT CASSLGTSGGNTDTQYF
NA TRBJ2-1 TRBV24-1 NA TGTGCCACCAGTGAACAGGGACGGACTGAGCAGTTCTTC CATSEQGRTEQFF
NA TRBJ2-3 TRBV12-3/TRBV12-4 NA TGTGCCAGCAGTCGCGCGGACACAGATACGCAGTATTTT CASSRADTDTQYF
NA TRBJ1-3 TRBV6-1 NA TGTGCCAGCAGTGAGCAGGGGAGTGGAAACACCATATATTTT CASSEQGSGNTIYF
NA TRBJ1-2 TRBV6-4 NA TGTGCCAGCAGTGCTGGAGCGGGGACCTCGGGCTACACCTTC CASSAGAGTSGYTF
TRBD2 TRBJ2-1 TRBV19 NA TGTGCCAGTAGTACCAGGACTAGCGGGGGCTATGAGCAGTTCTTC CASSTRTSGGYEQFF
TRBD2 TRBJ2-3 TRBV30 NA TGTGCCTCGGGACTAGCGGGGGGGCCTTCAGATACGCAGTATTTT CASGLAGGPSDTQYF
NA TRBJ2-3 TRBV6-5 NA TGTGCCAGCAGTTACGGCGGAGGGAGAACAGATACGCAGTATTTT CASSYGGGRTDTQYF
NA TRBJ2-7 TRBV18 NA TGTGCCAGCTCACCACATCCGAGCTCCTACGAGCAGTACTTC CASSPHPSSYEQYF
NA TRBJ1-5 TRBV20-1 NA TGCAGTGCTAGTCCGGGGTCACATTCCCAGCATTTT CSASPGSHSQHF
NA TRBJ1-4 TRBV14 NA TGTGCCAGCAGCCAAGACCCGGCACAGGGTAATGAAAAACTGTTTTTT CASSQDPAQGNEKLFF
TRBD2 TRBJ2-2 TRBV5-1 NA TGCGCCAGCAGCGCGCTAGCGGGGGCTTTCGCGAACACCGGGGAGCTGTTTTTT CASSALAGAFANTGELFF
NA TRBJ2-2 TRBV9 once TGTGCCAGCAGCGTAGTCTCTGGGGGCGGTGACGCCGGGGAGCTGTTTTTT CASSVVSGGGDAGELFF
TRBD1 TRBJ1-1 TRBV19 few TGTGCCAGTAGTCTCACGCCCGGGACAGCAAAGAACACTGAAGCTTTCTTT CASSLTPGTAKNTEAFF
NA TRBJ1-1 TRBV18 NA TGTGCCAGCTCACCACCGGCCGGTGGAGGTACTGAAGCTTTCTTT CASSPPAGGGTEAFF
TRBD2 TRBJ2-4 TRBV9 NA TGTGCCAGCAGCGTAGAGGATAGCGGGGGGCACGGTGGCAAAAACATTCAGTACTTC CASSVEDSGGHGGKNIQYF
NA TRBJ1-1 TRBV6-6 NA TGTGCCAGCAGTGGCGGACTGTACATGAACACTGAAGCTTTCTTT CASSGGLYMNTEAFF
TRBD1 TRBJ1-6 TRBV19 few TGTGCCAGTAATCAGGGGGCCGATAATTCACCCCTCCACTTT CASNQGADNSPLHF
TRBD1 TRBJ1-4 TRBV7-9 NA TGTGCCACCGGACGCGGGCAGGGGGCCGAAAAACTGTTTTTT CATGRGQGAEKLFF
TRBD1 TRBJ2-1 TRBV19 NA TGTGCCAGTAGGCGGACCGGGACAGGGAACAATGAGCAGTTCTTC CASRRTGTGNNEQFF
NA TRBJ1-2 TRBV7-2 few TGTGCCAGCAGCTCGACAGTAAACTATGGCTACACCTTC CASSSTVNYGYTF
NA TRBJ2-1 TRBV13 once TGTGCCAGCAGCTTAGCACAGTACAATGAGCAGTTCTTC CASSLAQYNEQFF
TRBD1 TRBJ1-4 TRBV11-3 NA TGTGCCAGCAGCTGGGCCGGGACAGGGTATGAAAAACTGTTTTTT CASSWAGTGYEKLFF
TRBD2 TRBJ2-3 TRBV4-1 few TGCGCCAGCAGCCAAGATTCGACTAGCGGTGGGGGTGTAGATACGCAGTATTTT CASSQDSTSGGGVDTQYF
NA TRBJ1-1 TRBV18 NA TGTGCCAGCTCACGAACGGGGGGTAGGCGGAACACTGAAGCTTTCTTT CASSRTGGRRNTEAFF